A selection of T cell receptor beta chains follows, all from one sample in a study of T-cell reconstitution after alpha-beta-depleted transplantation in children. Using its own MiXCR run on the PCR reads, TCRdb lists one record per CDR3 protein. This sample has 250,000 or so distinct CDR3 sequences; 20% to 30% occur once, and the top ten carry 4% to 6%. Source: PBMCs, mostly from graft donor cells, taken 360 days after TCRalphabeta/CD19-depleted stem cell transplant. The receptors here all came from a female patient between 2 and 15 years old who had a stem cell transplant for congenital amegakaryocytic thrombocytopenia, so the T cells may come from the graft donor. The conserved cysteine and the conserved F or W are not part of the CDR3 here.

v_gene: TRBV6-1
CDR3aa: ASSPGTLRPLH

v_gene: TRBV20-1
CDR3aa: SAGFSYSSYNEQF

v_gene: TRBV6-1
CDR3aa: ASSIGHVGAPLH

v_gene: TRBV2
CDR3aa: ASSSDREWSPLH

v_gene: TRBV11-2
CDR3aa: ASSYTVNTEAF

v_gene: TRBV24-1
CDR3aa: ATSESGVSYEQY

v_gene: TRBV4-1
CDR3aa: ASSQQPYSNQPQH

v_gene: TRBV7-2
CDR3aa: ASSLYRFPGAF

v_gene: TRBV7-2
CDR3aa: ASSFRREGGDTQY

v_gene: TRBV12-3/TRBV12-4
CDR3aa: ASSWGQAVGYT

v_gene: TRBV12-3/TRBV12-4
CDR3aa: ASSKSGSNYEQY

v_gene: TRBV20-1
CDR3aa: SAREDGRETQY

v_gene: TRBV10-3
CDR3aa: AISDDIGSGNTIY

v_gene: TRBV7-6
CDR3aa: ATSSPYTLMKTQY

v_gene: TRBV10-3
CDR3aa: AISDRQGLSSYNSPLH

v_gene: TRBV5-1
CDR3aa: ASSLVGMDYSPLH

v_gene: TRBV28
CDR3aa: ASKGRKGSYNEQF

v_gene: TRBV20-1
CDR3aa: SAKMYYGYT

v_gene: TRBV18
CDR3aa: ATHKGPGTRGYEQY

v_gene: TRBV6-2/TRBV6-3
CDR3aa: ATPVGTGNNEQF

v_gene: TRBV11-1
CDR3aa: ASSLGWSGTGIQETQY

v_gene: TRBV7-8
CDR3aa: ASSSIAGLAYEQY

v_gene: TRBV12-3/TRBV12-4
CDR3aa: ASSSHTGPTYEQY

v_gene: TRBV7-9
CDR3aa: ASSSRRILAKNIQY

v_gene: TRBV4-3
CDR3aa: ASSLGPKSHEQF

v_gene: TRBV6-2/TRBV6-3
CDR3aa: ASGYGTSGYEQY

v_gene: TRBV4-1
CDR3aa: ASSQASRQETQY

v_gene: TRBV4-1
CDR3aa: ASSQVRGVSGNTIY

v_gene: TRBV20-1
CDR3aa: SARDSAQETQY

v_gene: TRBV12-3/TRBV12-4
CDR3aa: ASSLIAGQGSYNEQF

v_gene: TRBV12-3/TRBV12-4
CDR3aa: ASSFDGQGVAYEQY

v_gene: TRBV5-1
CDR3aa: ASSLGDRGEKLF

v_gene: TRBV4-3
CDR3aa: ASSQYRDLSYNEQF

v_gene: TRBV6-6
CDR3aa: ASSYTGTPY

v_gene: TRBV19
CDR3aa: ASSIDGQLLAKNIQY

v_gene: TRBV6-5
CDR3aa: ASSSAYYEQY

v_gene: TRBV6-1
CDR3aa: ASGTADFSVDTEAF